The clone carrying this T cell receptor beta chain was observed many times. As yet, its antigen is unknown. Researchers took RNA transcripts and amplified the TCR beta CDR3 regions from them. HTBI primers were employed in a first-round RT-PCR of the TCR CDR3. TCRdb ran MiXCR on the multiplex PCR reads and lists one entry per CDR3 protein. The repertoire consists of over 150,000 distinct CDR3 sequences, with roughly a sixth occurring once and the leading ten covering 53%. This CDR3 comprises 15 residues. V was trimmed by 7 bases and J by 3 bases, leaving 16 bases between them. Germline CDR1 is MDHEN and CDR2 is SYDVKM. This specimen comes from a study of T cells in Graves' hyperthyroidism and ophthalmopathy. Study-wide findings and caveats: Most thyroid clonotypes that were expanded above 0.001 also turned up in blood.

Any patient presenting with uncontrolled infection, other autoimmune disease, pregnancy or lactation was left out. The material sequenced was blood. The source is a woman aged 45-65 years with Graves' hyperthyroidism. This chain connects TRBV28 to TRBJ1-3; no clear D. The CDR3 reads CASKDPSGLGNTIYF. CDR3 nucleotides: TGTGCCAGCAAGGATCCGTCGGGCCTTGGAAACACCATATATTTT.